One sample yielded the 23 T cell receptor beta chains listed below, sequenced in a study of blood T cell repertoires in COVID-19. Assay: immunoSEQ multiplex PCR; the TCRdb copy retains only in-frame clones and omits some. The profile shows around 240,000 clones, 86% of them singletons. The sequenced sample consisted of PBMCs or T cells enriched from blood (not recorded which). The receptor source for this set is a woman in her forties or fifties who had recovered from COVID-19.

The V and J genes are TRBV18 and TRBJ1-6; 8 bases match TRBD1. This CDR3 has 17 amino acids. Per germline, CDR1 KGHSH and CDR2 LQKENI. V was pared by 3 bases and J by 6 bases, with 10 bases of the junction left unmatched. In DNA form, the CDR3 reads TGTGCCAGCTCACCGTTAAACAGGGGGTCGGTTAATTCACCCCTCCACTTT. This encodes CASSPLNRGSVNSPLHF.

The rearrangement links TRBV7-9 to TRBJ1-1; no reliable D call. Trimming cost V 5 bases and J 1 base, with 11 bases left between them. This CDR3 has 14 amino acids. Germline loops: CDR1 SEHNR, CDR2 FQNEAQ (reference sequence). CDR3 nucleotides: TGTGCCAGCAGCATATTTTACGGGAACACTGAAGCTTTCTTT. Translation: CASSIFYGNTEAFF. The complete variable domain, with remaining parts taken from reference TRBV7-9 and TRBJ1-1, reads DTGVSQNPRHKITKRGQNVTFRCDPISEHNRLYWYRQTLGQGPEFLTYFQNEAQLEKSRLLSDRFSAERPKGSFSTLEIQRTEQGDSAMYLCASSIFYGNTEAFFGQGTRLTVV.

The CDR3 DNA is TGTGCCAGCAGTTCCGGGGAGCCAGCCAAAAACATTCAGTACTTC. This gives the protein CASSSGEPAKNIQYF. V is TRBV28 and J is TRBJ2-4; D is possibly TRBD2 (5 bases). Germline V gives CDR1 MDHEN, CDR2 SYDVKM. V lost 4 bases to trimming and J lost 0 bases, with 10 bases between them. This CDR3 is built from 15 residues.

A few counts support this clone. This chain links TRBV30 with TRBJ2-7; 8 nucleotides line up with TRBD1. Germline CDR1 and CDR2: GTSNPN and SVGIG (reference sequence). The CDR3 length is 16 residues. J was trimmed by 5 bases and V by 1 base; bases with no gene match: 13. CDR3 sequence (DNA): TGTGCCTGGAGTGAGGTCGGCGGGTACAGGGGGAACGAGCAGTACTTC. Translation gives CAWSEVGGYRGNEQYF.

The V call is TRBV11-2, the J call TRBJ1-2; D might be TRBD1 (6 bases). V lost 5 bases and J 0 bases, leaving 25 bases between the germline ends. Germline CDR1 is SGHAT and CDR2 is FQNNGV. The CDR3 extends over 19 amino acids. CDR3 region: CASSPVDPTGTRTNYGYTF. Written as DNA, the CDR3 is TGTGCCAGCAGCCCCGTTGACCCGACCGGGACACGAACTAACTATGGCTACACCTTC.

V and J are TRBV15 and TRBJ2-3, with D possibly being TRBD2 (5 bases). V was pared by 1 base and J by 4 bases, with 12 bases between. Germline V gene lookup returns CDR1 LNHNV and CDR2 YYDKDF (reference sequence). This CDR3 is 15 amino acids long. The CDR3 protein is CATSRGDSDSDTQYF. For the CDR3, the DNA is TGTGCCACCAGCAGAGGAGATAGCGACTCAGATACGCAGTATTTT.

Details on this clone: Additional DNA sequences in this sample encode the identical CDR3. V and J are TRBV30 and TRBJ1-6; the match to TRBD1 covers 7 bases. CDR1 is GTSNPN and CDR2 is SVGIG in the germline V gene (reference sequence). V shed 1 base and J 6 bases; nucleotides not matched to a gene: 0. The CDR3 has 13 residues. CDR3: CAWSGQGNSPLHF. The CDR3, as DNA: TGTGCCTGGAGTGGACAGGGTAATTCACCCCTCCACTTT.

V is TRBV9 and J is TRBJ1-2; D is possibly TRBD1 (5 bases). V lost 4 bases and J lost 8, with 18 bases in between. CDR1 and CDR2 (germline): SGDLS, YYNGEE. The CDR3 has 14 residues. The CDR3 sequence: CASSPREHLGGYTF. CDR3 sequence (DNA): TGTGCCAGCAGCCCCAGGGAACATCTGGGGGGCTACACCTTC.

This chain links TRBV6-5 with TRBJ2-3; D is unclear. Germline CDR1 and CDR2: MNHEY and SVGAGI. The CDR3 extends over 14 amino acids. Trimming took 2 bases from V and 4 from J, leaving 10 bases between them. CDR3 protein: CASSYTHGPDTQYF. In nucleotides, the CDR3 is TGTGCCAGCAGTTACACGCATGGGCCAGATACGCAGTATTTT.

The V and J genes are TRBV15 and TRBJ1-4, with a weak D call TRBD1 (5 bases). The V end was cut by 0 bases, the J end by 7 bases, with 15 bases between. The CDR3 totals 16 residues. Germline V gene data show CDR1 as LNHNV and CDR2 as YYDKDF (reference sequence). The CDR3 DNA is TGTGCCACCAGCAGAGATTTAGTCGGGACTGTTGAAAAACTGTTTTTT. Protein: CATSRDLVGTVEKLFF.

J is TRBJ2-3 and V is TRBV27, with D possibly being TRBD2 (6 bases). Per germline, CDR1 MNHEY and CDR2 SMNVEV (reference sequence). The CDR3 covers 15 residues. V lost 5 bases, J lost 1 base, and 13 bases lay in between. CDR3 in DNA: TGTGCCAGCAGTCCCCTACCGGGGGGCACAGATACGCAGTATTTT. Protein: CASSPLPGGTDTQYF.

V usage is TRBV29-1 and J usage is TRBJ1-4; TRBD1 matches 8 bases. Germline values: CDR1 SQVTM, CDR2 ANQGSEA. The ends lost 6 bases at V and 11 bases at J; junction bases unmatched: 8. The CDR3 is 12 residues long. This CDR3 reads CSVEGQVGKLFF. In DNA form, the CDR3 reads TGCAGCGTCGAGGGACAGGTCGGGAAACTGTTTTTT. The full variable domain, in which reference TRBV29-1 and TRBJ1-4 provide the parts outside the CDR3, is SAVISQKPSRDICQRGTSLTIQCQVDSQVTMMFWYRQQPGQSLTLIATANQGSEATYESGFVIDKFPISRPNLTFSTLTVSNMSPEDSSIYLCSVEGQVGKLFFGSGTQLSVL.

The V and J genes are TRBV6-6 and TRBJ2-2, with 12 bases matching TRBD2. The CDR3 extends over 16 amino acids. With 6 bases clipped from V and 4 bases from J, the junction kept 6 bases outside the gene matches. Germline V gene data show CDR1 as MNHNY and CDR2 as SVGAGI (reference sequence). The CDR3 DNA reads as TGTGCCAGCAGAGACCTAGCGGGAGGGATCACCGGGGAGCTGTTTTTT. Translating gives CASRDLAGGITGELFF.

The chain uses TRBV28 and TRBJ1-1, with TRBD1 as a possible D gene (5 bases). Germline V gene data show CDR1 as MDHEN and CDR2 as SYDVKM. V was cut by 10 bases and J by 7 bases, with 16 bases left in between. This CDR3 contains 12 residues. CDR3 residues: CAIQWGQGEAFF. The CDR3 DNA sequence: TGTGCCATCCAGTGGGGTCAGGGTGAAGCTTTCTTT.

The chain combines TRBV18 with TRBJ1-1, with D tentatively TRBD1 (6 bases). V dropped 0 bases and J dropped 1 base, with 9 bases sitting between them. Germline V gene sequence: CDR1 KGHSH, CDR2 LQKENI. The CDR3 length is 15 residues. CDR3 coding DNA: TGTGCCAGCTCACCACCCGGGGGGGCGAACACTGAAGCTTTCTTT. Encoded protein: CASSPPGGANTEAFF.

This clone has just one count. The rearrangement uses TRBV13 and TRBJ2-7; 7 bases map to TRBD2. The germline gives CDR1 PRHDT, CDR2 FYEKMQ (reference sequence). The V and J ends lost 3 bases and 5 bases, in that order; junction bases with no gene match: 10. The length of the CDR3 is 15 residues. The CDR3 reads CASSFGGRGSNEQYF. CDR3 coding DNA: TGTGCCAGCAGCTTCGGAGGGCGCGGGAGTAACGAGCAGTACTTC.

There are a few counts of this clone. This rearrangement joins TRBV19 to TRBJ1-1, with D possibly being TRBD1 (5 bases). Germline CDR1 reads LNHDA; CDR2 reads SQIVND (reference sequence). The V end was cut by 6 bases, the J end by 1 base, with 12 bases between. CDR3 size: 14 residues. Here the CDR3 reads CASSVGGQNTEAFF. In DNA form, the CDR3 reads TGTGCCAGTAGCGTGGGCGGACAGAACACTGAAGCTTTCTTT.

V and J are TRBV30 and TRBJ2-7, with 15 bases matching TRBD2. Germline trimming cut 4 bases from V and 1 base from J; bases unmatched to any gene: 2. The CDR3 contains 15 residues. Germline CDR1 and CDR2: GTSNPN and SVGIG (reference sequence). The CDR3 bases are TGTGCCTGGACCGGACTAGCGGGAGGGTCCTACGAGCAGTACTTC. It yields the protein CAWTGLAGGSYEQYF. Looking up the rest from reference TRBV30 and TRBJ2-7 gives the full variable domain: SQTIHQWPATLVQPVGSPLSLECTVEGTSNPNLYWYRQAAGRGLQLLFYSVGIGQISSEVPQNLSASRPQDRQFILSSKKLLLSDSGFYLCAWTGLAGGSYEQYFGPGTRLTVT.

This chain connects TRBV7-3 to TRBJ1-1; no firm D call. This CDR3 is 17 amino acids long. Germline V lookup: CDR1 SGHTA, CDR2 FQGTGA. The V gene lost 1 base and the J gene lost 0 bases, with 15 bases spanning the gap. As DNA, the CDR3 is TGTGCCAGCAGCTTAAATGGAGGCGGTGAATTGAACACTGAAGCTTTCTTT. Translating it yields CASSLNGGGELNTEAFF.

The chain employs TRBV15 and TRBJ1-4; D gene ambiguous. Trimming left V 6 bases short and J 3 bases short, with 8 bases between. Germline values: CDR1 LNHNV, CDR2 YYDKDF (reference sequence). The CDR3 is 13 residues long. For the CDR3, the DNA is TGTGCCACCAGGGTCCGGGCTAATGAAAAACTGTTTTTT. Protein sequence: CATRVRANEKLFF.

The chain recombines TRBV9 with TRBJ2-3; possibly TRBD1 for D (5 bases). Germline CDR1 is SGDLS and CDR2 is YYNGEE. This CDR3 has 16 amino acids. The V gene lost 0 bases and the J gene lost 0 bases, with 11 bases spanning the gap. This chain's CDR3 is CASSVGQGVSTDTQYF. The CDR3 DNA reads TGTGCCAGCAGCGTAGGGCAGGGTGTGAGCACAGATACGCAGTATTTT.

In regard to this clone: Additional DNA sequences in this sample encode the identical CDR3. The chain has TRBV6-5 and TRBJ2-7; TRBD1 is a possible D gene (6 bases). The germline V and J ends were trimmed by 6 bases and 3 bases, with 9 bases remaining between them. This CDR3 has 12 amino acids. CDR1 MNHEY and CDR2 SVGAGI come from the germline V gene. The CDR3 nucleotides are TGTGCCAGCAGGGGCAGGGGCTACGAGCAGTACTTC. It yields the protein CASRGRGYEQYF.

The V and J genes are TRBV12-2 and TRBJ1-2. TRBV12-2 is termed a pseudogene. This CDR3 contains 12 residues. The CDR3 loop is CASRLRVYGYTF. Here the CDR3 DNA reads TGTGCAAGTCGCTTACGCGTTTATGGCTACACCTTC.